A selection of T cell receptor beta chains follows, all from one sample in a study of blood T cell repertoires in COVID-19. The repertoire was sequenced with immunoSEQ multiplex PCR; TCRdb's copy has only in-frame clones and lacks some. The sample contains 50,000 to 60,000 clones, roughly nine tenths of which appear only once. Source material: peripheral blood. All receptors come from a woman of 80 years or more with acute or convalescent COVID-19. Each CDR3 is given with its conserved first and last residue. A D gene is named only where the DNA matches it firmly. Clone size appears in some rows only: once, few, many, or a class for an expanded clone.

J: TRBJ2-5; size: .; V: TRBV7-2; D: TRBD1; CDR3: CASSFRTGQETQYF; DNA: TGTGCCAGCAGCTTCCGGACAGGGCAAGAGACCCAGTACTTC
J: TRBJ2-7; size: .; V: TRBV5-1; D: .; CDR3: CASSPDDFRGEQYF; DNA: TGCGCCAGCAGCCCCGACGACTTCAGGGGCGAGCAGTACTTC
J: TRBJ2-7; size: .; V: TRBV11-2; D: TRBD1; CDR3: CASSLDDRAQYF; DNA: TGTGCCAGCAGCTTAGACGACAGGGCGCAGTACTTC
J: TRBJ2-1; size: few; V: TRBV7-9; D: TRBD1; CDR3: CASSFFPGQGSNEQFF; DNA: TGTGCCAGCAGCTTTTTCCCGGGACAGGGGTCCAATGAGCAGTTCTTC
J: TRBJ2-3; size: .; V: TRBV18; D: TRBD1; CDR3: CASSPPGQGSDTQYF; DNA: TGTGCCAGCTCACCTCCGGGACAGGGATCAGATACGCAGTATTTT
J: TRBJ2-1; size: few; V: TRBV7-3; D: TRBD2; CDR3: CASSSYRLAGDNEQFF; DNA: TGTGCCAGCAGCTCCTATCGACTAGCGGGGGACAATGAGCAGTTCTTC
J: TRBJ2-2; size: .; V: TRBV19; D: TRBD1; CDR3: CAMQGDGTGELFF; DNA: TGTGCCATGCAGGGGGATGGCACCGGGGAGCTGTTTTTT
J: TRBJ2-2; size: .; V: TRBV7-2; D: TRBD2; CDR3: CASPLTSGRAFNTGELFF; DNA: TGTGCCAGCCCCTTGACTAGCGGGAGGGCTTTTAATACCGGGGAGCTGTTTTTT
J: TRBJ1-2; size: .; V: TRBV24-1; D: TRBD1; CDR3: CATSDSRQGLYGYTF; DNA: TGTGCCACCAGTGATTCCCGACAGGGCCTCTATGGCTACACCTTC
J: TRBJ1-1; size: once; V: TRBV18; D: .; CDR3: CASSPGQGMPEAFF; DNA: TGTGCCAGCTCACCAGGGCAGGGAATGCCTGAAGCTTTCTTT
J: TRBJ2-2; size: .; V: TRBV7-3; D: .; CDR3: CASSSSTSSGELFF; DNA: TGTGCCAGCAGCTCCTCAACATCGTCCGGGGAGCTGTTTTTT
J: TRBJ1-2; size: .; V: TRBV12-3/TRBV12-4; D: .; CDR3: CASLSGANYGYTF; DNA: TGTGCCAGCCTGTCGGGTGCCAACTATGGCTACACCTTC
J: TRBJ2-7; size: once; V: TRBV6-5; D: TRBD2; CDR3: CASSYSIAGGNHEQYF; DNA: TGTGCCAGCAGTTACTCGATAGCGGGAGGTAACCACGAGCAGTACTTC
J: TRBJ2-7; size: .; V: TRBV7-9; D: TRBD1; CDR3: CASSLEGQGAYYEQYF; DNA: TGTGCCAGCAGCTTAGAAGGGCAGGGGGCGTACTACGAGCAGTACTTC
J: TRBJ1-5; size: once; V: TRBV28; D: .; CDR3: CASSPPGRHSNQPQHF; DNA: TGTGCCAGCAGTCCCCCCGGGAGGCATAGCAATCAGCCCCAGCATTTT
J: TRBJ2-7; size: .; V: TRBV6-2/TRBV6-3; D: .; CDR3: CASSFPTYEQYF; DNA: TGTGCCAGCAGTTTCCCTACCTACGAGCAGTACTTC
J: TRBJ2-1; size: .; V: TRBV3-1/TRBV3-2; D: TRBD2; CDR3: CASSQGPTSGRAYNEQFF; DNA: TGTGCCAGCAGCCAAGGCCCAACTAGCGGGAGGGCCTACAATGAGCAGTTCTTC
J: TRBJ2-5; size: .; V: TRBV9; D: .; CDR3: CASSVELGLKETQYF; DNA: TGTGCCAGCAGCGTAGAGTTAGGACTTAAAGAGACCCAGTACTTC
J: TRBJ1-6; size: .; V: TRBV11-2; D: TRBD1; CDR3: CASSSGGLSPLHF; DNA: TGTGCCAGCAGCTCAGGGGGCCTTTCACCCCTCCACTTT